A selection of T cell receptor beta chains follows, all from one sample in a study of HIV-infected children after antiretroviral therapy interruption. A single record per CDR3 protein comes from TCRdb applying MiXCR to the 3' RACE reads. The sample has 90,000 or so distinct CDR3 sequences; roughly 6.4% are singletons. The source material was CD45RA+ CD4+ T cells from PBMCs, pooled from several time points, sampled from a donor given antiretroviral therapy, either interrupted or continuous. These receptors were obtained from a pool of human donors with HIV. Both conserved end residues are part of each CDR3. Each record gives: D gene, J gene, V gene, CDR3 protein. D genes are given only for firm matches.

D: TRBD1; J: TRBJ2-1; V: TRBV29-1; CDR3: CSGRTGTVNNEQFF
D: -; J: TRBJ1-1; V: TRBV30; CDR3: CAWSVLGEAFF
D: -; J: TRBJ1-2; V: TRBV5-5; CDR3: CASSLADLYGYTF
D: TRBD1; J: TRBJ2-1; V: TRBV20-1; CDR3: CSAIRTLTGQGANEQFF
D: -; J: TRBJ2-5; V: TRBV6-6; CDR3: CASSFPGSETQYF
D: -; J: TRBJ2-3; V: TRBV5-1; CDR3: CASSLPVRIPRGNTQYF
D: -; J: TRBJ2-6; V: TRBV5-1; CDR3: CASSPQTAGANVLTF
D: -; J: TRBJ1-2; V: TRBV7-2; CDR3: CAIPTRGANYGYTF
D: -; J: TRBJ2-7; V: TRBV23-1; CDR3: CASSQWVCVIYEQYF
D: -; J: TRBJ2-6; V: TRBV6-5; CDR3: CASGTQRSGANVLTF
D: -; J: TRBJ1-1; V: TRBV5-1; CDR3: CASSVNAGSAEAFF
D: -; J: TRBJ1-1; V: TRBV13; CDR3: CASTQLPQTLTTEAFF
D: -; J: TRBJ2-2; V: TRBV25-1; CDR3: CATSRSAGTPNTGELFF
D: -; J: TRBJ2-1; V: TRBV12-3/TRBV12-4; CDR3: CASRRLDNEQFF
D: -; J: TRBJ2-5; V: TRBV6-1; CDR3: CASSGAREFGETQYF
D: -; J: TRBJ2-7; V: TRBV7-7; CDR3: CASSPGTDLCEQYF
D: -; J: TRBJ2-2; V: TRBV19; CDR3: CASSKTPNANTGELFF
D: -; J: TRBJ2-7; V: TRBV20-1; CDR3: CSARPLDRSSYEQYF
D: -; J: TRBJ2-7; V: TRBV6-5; CDR3: CASRRDRLGEQYF
D: TRBD1; J: TRBJ1-1; V: TRBV7-3; CDR3: CASSFGTGNTEAFF
D: TRBD1; J: TRBJ2-7; V: TRBV15; CDR3: CATSSKRQGSPYEQYF
D: -; J: TRBJ2-7; V: TRBV5-1; CDR3: CASSLVGPSAYEQYF
D: -; J: TRBJ1-1; V: TRBV19; CDR3: CASSIVPARGANTEAFF
D: -; J: TRBJ2-7; V: TRBV10-3; CDR3: CAISEDGRWWQYF
D: TRBD1; J: TRBJ1-5; V: TRBV28; CDR3: CASSLGQGGNQPQHF
D: -; J: TRBJ1-4; V: TRBV30; CDR3: CAWSSPIIPTNEKLFF
D: TRBD1; J: TRBJ1-2; V: TRBV7-9; CDR3: CASSLGMDRQGGLGGYTF
D: TRBD1; J: TRBJ1-3; V: TRBV13; CDR3: CASTSTGWTGVSGNTIYF
D: -; J: TRBJ2-2; V: TRBV12-3/TRBV12-4; CDR3: CASSLAGNTGELFF
D: -; J: TRBJ1-5; V: TRBV6-1; CDR3: CASSGTVDSNQPQHF
D: -; J: TRBJ2-1; V: TRBV12-3/TRBV12-4; CDR3: CASRSFNEQFF
D: -; J: TRBJ2-1; V: TRBV7-6; CDR3: CASDTGAYNEQFF
D: TRBD2; J: TRBJ2-5; V: TRBV18; CDR3: CASSPGLAGEETQYF
D: TRBD2; J: TRBJ2-2; V: TRBV6-6; CDR3: CASSEVAGTAGELFF
D: -; J: TRBJ1-1; V: TRBV7-9; CDR3: CASSSSPIGTDEAFF
D: TRBD2; J: TRBJ2-1; V: TRBV6-4; CDR3: CASSPMGLPNNEQFF
D: -; J: TRBJ2-3; V: TRBV12-3/TRBV12-4; CDR3: CASRPDSTDTQYF
D: -; J: TRBJ1-6; V: TRBV7-3; CDR3: CASSFGRDDSPLHF
D: TRBD1; J: TRBJ1-1; V: TRBV2; CDR3: CASRGDRGTEAFF
D: -; J: TRBJ2-7; V: TRBV20-1; CDR3: CSANREDGSYEQYF
D: -; J: TRBJ1-1; V: TRBV18; CDR3: CASSPTNTEAFF
D: -; J: TRBJ2-7; V: TRBV18; CDR3: CASSPSGAVPEQYF
D: -; J: TRBJ1-6; V: TRBV7-6; CDR3: CASSLVGGSQSPLHF
D: TRBD1; J: TRBJ2-7; V: TRBV12-5; CDR3: CASGSGQGVYEQYF
D: TRBD1; J: TRBJ2-7; V: TRBV12-3/TRBV12-4; CDR3: CASSRQGALGYEQYF
D: -; J: TRBJ1-5; V: TRBV7-2; CDR3: CASSQGSGYQPQHF
D: -; J: TRBJ2-5; V: TRBV5-4; CDR3: CASSSQAPQETQYF
D: TRBD1; J: TRBJ2-4; V: TRBV27; CDR3: CASRADRGIFSIQYF
D: -; J: TRBJ2-7; V: TRBV5-5; CDR3: CATQTGTWSYEQYF
D: -; J: TRBJ1-1; V: TRBV12-5; CDR3: CASGRTDEAFF
D: TRBD1; J: TRBJ1-1; V: TRBV7-2; CDR3: CASSLDRGVNTEAFF
D: -; J: TRBJ1-2; V: TRBV15; CDR3: CATSRDPGTTYGYTF
D: -; J: TRBJ2-3; V: TRBV4-2; CDR3: CASSHPGLEKGDTQYF
D: -; J: TRBJ1-1; V: TRBV10-2; CDR3: CASSFLGPLPTAFF
D: -; J: TRBJ1-1; V: TRBV3-2; CDR3: CASSPGARNTEAFF
D: TRBD2; J: TRBJ2-3; V: TRBV5-1; CDR3: CASSLAGTSGRGDTQYF
D: -; J: TRBJ1-2; V: TRBV29-1; CDR3: CSVDSPANYGYTF